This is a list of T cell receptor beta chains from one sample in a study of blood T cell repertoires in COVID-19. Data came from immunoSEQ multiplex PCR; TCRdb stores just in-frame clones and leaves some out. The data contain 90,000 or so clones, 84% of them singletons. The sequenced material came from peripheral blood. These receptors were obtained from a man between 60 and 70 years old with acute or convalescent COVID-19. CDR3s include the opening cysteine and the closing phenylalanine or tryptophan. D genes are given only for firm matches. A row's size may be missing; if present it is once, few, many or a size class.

CDR3nt: TGTGCCAGCACTTCGGAGGGGGCGGTGACTGAAGCTTTCTTT
CDR3aa: CASTSEGAVTEAFF
d_gene: TRBD1
v_gene: TRBV6-5
len: 14
abundance: .
j_gene: TRBJ1-1

CDR3nt: TGTGCCAGCAGCCACCAGGGGAAGAACACCGGGGAGCTGTTTTTT
CDR3aa: CASSHQGKNTGELFF
d_gene: .
v_gene: TRBV7-8
len: 15
abundance: .
j_gene: TRBJ2-2

CDR3nt: TGTGCCAGCTCATCAGACAGGGACCTTGGCTATGGCTACACCTTC
CDR3aa: CASSSDRDLGYGYTF
d_gene: TRBD1
v_gene: TRBV18
len: 15
abundance: .
j_gene: TRBJ1-2

CDR3nt: TGCGCCAGCAGCTTGGGTAGTAACTCTGGAAACACCATATATTTT
CDR3aa: CASSLGSNSGNTIYF
d_gene: .
v_gene: TRBV5-1
len: 15
abundance: once
j_gene: TRBJ1-3

CDR3nt: TGCGCCAGCAGTCAGACAGGGAGGTACGAAAAACTGTTTTTT
CDR3aa: CASSQTGRYEKLFF
d_gene: TRBD1
v_gene: TRBV10-1
len: 14
abundance: once
j_gene: TRBJ1-4

CDR3nt: TGTGCCAGCAGTTTAGCCAGACTTAATTCACCCCTCCACTTT
CDR3aa: CASSLARLNSPLHF
d_gene: .
v_gene: TRBV27
len: 14
abundance: .
j_gene: TRBJ1-6

CDR3nt: TGTGCCTGGAGGATATTGCAGGGGAAGCAGTTCTTC
CDR3aa: CAWRILQGKQFF
d_gene: .
v_gene: TRBV30
len: 12
abundance: .
j_gene: TRBJ2-1

CDR3nt: TGTGCCAGTAGTATAGGTCTAGCTCCAGATACGCAGTATTTT
CDR3aa: CASSIGLAPDTQYF
d_gene: .
v_gene: TRBV19
len: 14
abundance: .
j_gene: TRBJ2-3

CDR3nt: TGCAGTGTCAAGGTAGCGAGAGAAGCTTTCTTT
CDR3aa: CSVKVAREAFF
d_gene: .
v_gene: TRBV20-1
len: 11
abundance: .
j_gene: TRBJ1-1

CDR3nt: TGTGCCAGCAGGAGCGGGGGCACCGGGGAGACCCAGTACTTC
CDR3aa: CASRSGGTGETQYF
d_gene: TRBD2
v_gene: TRBV2
len: 14
abundance: .
j_gene: TRBJ2-5

CDR3nt: TGTGCCAGCAGCTTAAAACAAGCGGGGTTCTCCTACAATGAGCAGTTCTTC
CDR3aa: CASSLKQAGFSYNEQFF
d_gene: TRBD2
v_gene: TRBV5-4
len: 17
abundance: .
j_gene: TRBJ2-1